This passage covers 20 T cell receptor beta chains from one sample sequenced in a study of blood T cell repertoires in COVID-19. Measured with immunoSEQ multiplex PCR; TCRdb has only the in-frame clones, and not every one. The sample consists of 410,000 or so clones, 70% to 90% of them appearing once. Source material: peripheral blood. Receptors were obtained from a woman in her 40s with COVID-19, enrolled during active disease.

In the case of this clone: This specimen includes other DNA sequences encoding the same CDR3. The rearrangement links TRBV5-1 to TRBJ1-3; D might be TRBD1 (5 bases). Germline values: CDR1 SGHRS, CDR2 YFSETQ. Trimming left V 0 bases short and J 2 bases short, with 6 bases between. CDR3 size: 14 residues. The CDR3 nucleotides are TGCGCCAGCAGCTTGGAGGGGACTGGAAACACCATATATTTT. Translation: CASSLEGTGNTIYF.

The genes are TRBV7-3 and TRBJ1-6; D is unclear. The CDR3 extends over 14 amino acids. Trimming stripped 1 base from V and 8 bases from J, with 9 bases between. Germline lookup yields CDR1 SGHTA and CDR2 FQGTGA. In DNA, the CDR3 is TGTGCCAGCAGCTTAAGAGCGATCGATTCACCCCTCCACTTT. It yields the protein CASSLRAIDSPLHF.

This rearrangement joins TRBV6-5 to TRBJ2-5; 14 positions match TRBD2. There are 15 residues in the CDR3. CDR1 and CDR2 (germline): MNHEY, SVGAGI. V lost 7 bases and J lost 5; bases outside the gene matches: 6. CDR3 DNA sequence: TGTGCCAGCACCGGACTAGCGGGGGGCGGGGAGACCCAGTACTTC. This translates into CASTGLAGGGETQYF.

The J gene is TRBJ2-1, the V gene TRBV2; perhaps TRBD2 as D (5 bases). The CDR3 is 12 residues long. V lost 7 bases, J lost 6 bases, and 10 bases lay in between. CDR1 is SNHLY, CDR2 FYNNEI, per germline. CDR3 amino acids: CASTQLGNEQFF. DNA of the CDR3: TGTGCCAGCACTCAACTAGGCAATGAGCAGTTCTTC.

The V gene is TRBV10-3, the J gene TRBJ2-1, with D possibly matching TRBD2 (7 bases). The CDR3 runs 18 residues. Trimming took 10 bases from V and 15 from J, leaving 40 bases between them. From germline, CDR1 is ENHRY and CDR2 SYGVKD. The CDR3 spells CATQELPTGRTRGGKGFF. CDR3 nucleotides: TGTGCCACCCAAGAGCTCCCGACAGGACGGACTAGAGGTGGTAAGGGGTTCTTC.

The gene calls are TRBV4-3 and TRBJ2-7; the match to TRBD2 covers 14 bases. Germline assignment: CDR1 LGHNA and CDR2 YSLEER. CDR3 length: 17 amino acids. Germline trimming cut 1 base from V and 3 bases from J; bases unmatched to any gene: 5. This CDR3 reads CASSQVGLAGDIYEQYF. In DNA, the CDR3 is TGCGCCAGCAGCCAAGTGGGACTAGCGGGAGATATCTACGAGCAGTACTTC.

The chain links TRBV4-1 to TRBJ1-1; D unresolved. Per the germline V gene, CDR1 is MGHRA and CDR2 is YSYEKL. The CDR3 contains 15 residues. Trimming pared 1 base from V and 1 base from J, leaving 10 bases between. The CDR3 DNA sequence: TGCGCCAGCAGCCAAGTCCCAGGCGCGAACACTGAAGCTTTCTTT. Translation: CASSQVPGANTEAFF.

V usage is TRBV3-1 (or the pseudogene TRBV3-2) and J usage is TRBJ2-1; TRBD2 matches 11 bases. With 1 base clipped from V and 4 bases from J, the junction kept 6 bases outside the gene matches. Germline V gene data show CDR1 as LGHDT and CDR2 as YNNKEL (reference sequence). CDR3 length: 17 residues. CDR3 nucleotides: TGTGCCAGCAGCCAAGCAAGGCTAGCGGGGGGATACAATGAGCAGTTCTTC. It encodes CASSQARLAGGYNEQFF.

This clone was observed once. The chain employs TRBV5-4 and TRBJ1-2, with D possibly TRBD1 on 5 matching bases. Between the trimmed V and J ends, which lost 4 bases and 7 bases, there was a span of 17 bases. The CDR3 length is 14 residues. From germline, CDR1 is SGHNT and CDR2 YYREEE (reference sequence). The CDR3 DNA reads as TGTGCCAGCAGCCCCCGAGGCGACAGTCCTGGCTACACCTTC. The encoded protein is CASSPRGDSPGYTF.

V is TRBV9 and J is TRBJ1-6; D unclear. The germline V gene encodes CDR1 SGDLS and CDR2 YYNGEE. The V gene lost 4 bases and the J gene lost 6 bases, with 14 bases spanning the gap. This CDR3 spans 15 amino acids. The CDR3 reads CASSPLRELNSPLHF. CDR3 sequence (DNA): TGTGCCAGCAGCCCCCTCCGGGAGCTTAATTCACCCCTCCACTTT.

This clone was seen just once. V is TRBV13 and J is TRBJ2-7; no clear D gene. Germline V gene data show CDR1 as PRHDT and CDR2 as FYEKMQ (reference sequence). V was trimmed by 5 bases and J by 7 bases, leaving 18 bases between them. The CDR3 extends over 14 amino acids. CDR3 loop: CASSQNRELGEQYF. The DNA of the CDR3 is TGTGCCAGCAGCCAAAATAGAGAGCTCGGGGAGCAGTACTTC.

The chain links TRBV18 to TRBJ2-1; weak D call: TRBD1 (6 bases). The CDR3 is made up of 14 amino acids. The germline V gene encodes CDR1 KGHSH and CDR2 LQKENI. Deletions cut 3 bases from V and 5 bases from J, with 11 bases between. CDR3 in amino acids: CASSPLDRNNEQFF. CDR3 coding DNA: TGTGCCAGCTCACCCTTGGACAGAAACAATGAGCAGTTCTTC. Drawing the rest from reference TRBV18 and TRBJ2-1, the complete variable domain is NAGVMQNPRHLVRRRGQEARLRCSPMKGHSHVYWYRQLPEEGLKFMVYLQKENIIDESGMPKERFSAEFPKEGPSILRIQQVVRGDSAAYFCASSPLDRNNEQFFGPGTRLTVL.

This clone has only a few counts. This rearrangement joins TRBV19 to TRBJ2-2; 9 nucleotides line up with TRBD2. The CDR3 is 16 amino acids. V shed 7 bases, J shed 1 base, and the junction held 7 bases outside the gene matches. The germline gives CDR1 LNHDA, CDR2 SQIVND (reference sequence). The CDR3 coding sequence is TGTGCCAGTATTTCTAGCGGGGAATGGAACACCGGGGAGCTGTTTTTT. This gives the protein CASISSGEWNTGELFF.

J is TRBJ2-5 and V is TRBV7-3, with 12 bases fitting TRBD2. With V trimmed by 0 bases and J by 2 bases, 10 bases remained unmatched. Per the germline V gene, CDR1 is SGHTA and CDR2 is FQGTGA. The CDR3 contains 19 residues. The CDR3 spells CASSLTLSSGRERQETQYF. Written as DNA, the CDR3 is TGTGCCAGCAGCTTAACTTTGTCTAGCGGGAGGGAGAGACAAGAGACCCAGTACTTC.

The rearrangement uses TRBV28 and TRBJ1-5; D remains unclear. The CDR3 length is 14 residues. V was trimmed by 6 bases and J by 2 bases, leaving 11 bases between them. Germline V gene data show CDR1 as MDHEN and CDR2 as SYDVKM. CDR3 nucleotide sequence: TGTGCCAGCAGACGAAACGGGGGCAATCAGCCCCAGCATTTT. Translating gives CASRRNGGNQPQHF.

This clone has just one count. The chain employs TRBV9 and TRBJ1-6; unclear D gene. The CDR3 extends over 17 amino acids. V was cut by 2 bases and J by 0 bases, with 12 bases left in between. CDR1 and CDR2 (germline): SGDLS, YYNGEE. The CDR3 coding sequence is TGTGCCAGCAGCGTGGCCCCAGGCAGCTCCTATAATTCACCCCTCCACTTT. This sequence encodes CASSVAPGSSYNSPLHF.

CDR3 in DNA: TGTGCCTCATCGGCCGGAGCCACTGAAGCTTTCTTT. It translates to CASSAGATEAFF. V gene TRBV10-3 combines with J gene TRBJ1-1; D not certain. Germline V lookup: CDR1 ENHRY, CDR2 SYGVKD. V was pared by 11 bases and J by 4 bases, with 14 bases between. This CDR3 region has 12 residues.

The rearrangement uses TRBV18 and TRBJ1-5, with 9 positions matching TRBD1. Germline CDR1 KGHSH, CDR2 LQKENI. The CDR3 length is 14 residues. J gave up 7 bases and V 6 bases, and 7 bases lay outside the gene matches. CDR3: CASSSDRGGQPQHF. In DNA form, the CDR3 reads TGTGCCAGCTCGAGCGACAGGGGGGGCCAGCCCCAGCATTTT.

V and J are TRBV5-4 and TRBJ1-6, with D unclear. The CDR3 length is 14 residues. The V end lost 4 bases, the J end lost 8 bases, and 13 bases lay between the germline ends. CDR1 is SGHNT, CDR2 YYREEE, per germline (reference sequence). The CDR3 protein is CASSAGSNYSPLHF. CDR3 in DNA: TGTGCCAGCAGCGCGGGTTCAAACTATTCACCCCTCCACTTT.

CDR3 sequence (DNA): TGTGCCACCTTGACAGGGAACTATGGCTACACCTTC. This codes for CATLTGNYGYTF. The chain has TRBV19 and TRBJ1-2, with 7 nucleotides matching TRBD1. This CDR3 spans 12 amino acids. Germline V gene lookup returns CDR1 LNHDA and CDR2 SQIVND (reference sequence). Trimming cost V 10 bases and J 2 bases; bases outside gene matches: 4. Supplemented by reference TRBV19 and TRBJ1-2, the full variable domain reads DGGITQSPKYLFRKEGQNVTLSCEQNLNHDAMYWYRQDPGQGLRLIYYSQIVNDFQKGDIAEGYSVSREKKESFPLTVTSAQKNPTAFYLCATLTGNYGYTFGSGTRLTVV.